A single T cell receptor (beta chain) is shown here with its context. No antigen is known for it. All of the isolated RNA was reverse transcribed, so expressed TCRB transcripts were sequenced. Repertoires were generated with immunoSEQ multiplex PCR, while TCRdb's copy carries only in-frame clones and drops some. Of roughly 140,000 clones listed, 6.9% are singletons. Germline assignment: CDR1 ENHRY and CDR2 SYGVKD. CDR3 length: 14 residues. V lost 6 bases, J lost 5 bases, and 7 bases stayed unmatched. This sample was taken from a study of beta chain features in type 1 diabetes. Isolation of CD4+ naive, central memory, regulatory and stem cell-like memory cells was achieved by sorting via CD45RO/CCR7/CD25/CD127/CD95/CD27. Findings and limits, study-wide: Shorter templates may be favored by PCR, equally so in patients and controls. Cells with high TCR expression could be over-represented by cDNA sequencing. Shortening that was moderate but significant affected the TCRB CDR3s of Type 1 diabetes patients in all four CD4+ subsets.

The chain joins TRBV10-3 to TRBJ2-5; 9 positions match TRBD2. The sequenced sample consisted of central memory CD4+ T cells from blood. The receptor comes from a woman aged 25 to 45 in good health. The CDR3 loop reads CAISEGLAPETQYF. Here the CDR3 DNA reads TGTGCCATCAGCGAGGGACTAGCTCCCGAGACCCAGTACTTC.